The entry below describes one T cell receptor beta chain. The antigen remains undetermined. This entry is derived from a study of T cell responses to AZD1222 COVID-19 vaccine. The repertoire was sequenced with immunoSEQ multiplex PCR; TCRdb's copy has only in-frame clones and lacks some. The table includes 50,000 to 85,000 clones, more than 65% detected once. Regarding the study as a whole: Spike-wide vaccine-associated CD4 TCRs dominated at 160-218 and 743-854. Epitopes outside B.1.351 and B.1.1.7 mutated regions reportedly drew nearly half of spike TCRs. Increased Spike-specific TCR breadth and depth were observed after two AZD1222 doses. Most donors were white British, females outnumbered males, and clonal diversity was possibly underestimated.

Sequenced here: peripheral blood, sampled on day 0 of MenACWY control vaccination. This receptor was taken from an adult in good health.

The CDR3 here is CASSYRGTGLWRESSEQYF. CDR3 nucleotides: TGTGCCAGCAGTTATCGTGGGACAGGGCTATGGCGGGAGTCAAGCGAGCAGTACTTC. The rearrangement uses TRBV6-2 or TRBV6-3 and TRBJ2-7; the match to TRBD1 covers 9 bases. The CDR3 totals 19 residues. After removal of 3 bases from V and 6 bases from J, the junction contained 21 bases not matched to a gene. The germline gives CDR1 MNHEY, CDR2 SVGEGT.